These T cell receptor beta chains were read from a single sample in a study of T-cell reconstitution after alpha-beta-depleted transplantation in children. A single record per CDR3 protein comes from TCRdb applying MiXCR to the PCR reads. The table has around 600,000 distinct CDR3 sequences, more than 9% seen once; the top ten hold 4% to 5%. The sequenced sample was PBMCs from the stem cell graft donor, obtained from the stem cell graft. The source of these receptors is a human donor who donated a stem cell graft to a child with acute myeloid leukemia. The CDR3 runs from the conserved cysteine through the conserved F or W. The D gene is left open where the match is weak. Clone size, where shown, is once, few, many, or a class for clones that have expanded.

TGTGCCAGCAGTTTAGGGGGCGATGGGCAGTTCTTC CASSLGGDGQFF TRBV27 many TRBJ2-1 .
TGTGCCACCAGCCCGGGGGGAGAAGATACGCAGTATTTT CATSPGGEDTQYF TRBV24-1 few TRBJ2-3 TRBD2
TGTGCCATCAACCCCAGGGGGAGTGTAGGCTATGGCTACACCTTC CAINPRGSVGYGYTF TRBV10-3 few TRBJ1-2 TRBD1
TGTGCCAGCAGCTCTACGGAGCAGTTCTTC CASSSTEQFF TRBV13 . TRBJ2-1 .
TGTGCCACCCCGGGACTAGGCACAGATACGCAGTATTTT CATPGLGTDTQYF TRBV2 . TRBJ2-3 TRBD2
TGTGCCAGCAACCCTGGTTCCGGGAAAAATACGCAGTATTTT CASNPGSGKNTQYF TRBV5-6 . TRBJ2-3 .
TGCAGCGTGGACACAGGGACAGATACGCAGTATTTT CSVDTGTDTQYF TRBV29-1 many TRBJ2-3 .
TGCGCCAGCAGCTTGGACGGGGGAGCAGTAGGGGAGACCCAGTACTTC CASSLDGGAVGETQYF TRBV5-1 . TRBJ2-5 .
TGCAGCGTTGAATCCCTAGCGGGACTCACAGATACGCAGTATTTT CSVESLAGLTDTQYF TRBV29-1 many TRBJ2-3 TRBD2
TGCAGCGCGGGGAGGGGCGGCTATGGCTACACCTTC CSAGRGGYGYTF TRBV29-1 . TRBJ1-2 .
TGCGCCAGCAGCCAGGACCGATCCACAGATACGCAGTATTTT CASSQDRSTDTQYF TRBV4-3 many TRBJ2-3 .
TGTGCCATCAGTGAGTCGAGAGAGCGCAACAATGAGCAGTTCTTC CAISESRERNNEQFF TRBV10-3 . TRBJ2-1 .
TGCAGTGCTACTCTTGGGAATTCACCCCTCCACTTT CSATLGNSPLHF TRBV20-1 few TRBJ1-6 .
TGCAGCGTTGAAGGGGGTCAGGGGTTTGCAGAGACCCAGTACTTC CSVEGGQGFAETQYF TRBV29-1 . TRBJ2-5 .
TGTGCCAGCAGATTAGTGGCTAGCGGGACCAACGGGGAGCTGTTTTTT CASRLVASGTNGELFF TRBV7-2 once TRBJ2-2 TRBD2
TGTGCCTGGAATAAGGGTCAGGGGAACACTGAAGCTTTCTTT CAWNKGQGNTEAFF TRBV30 . TRBJ1-1 .
TGCAGCGTTGTTCCAGTGGGGGTGATGAACACTGAAGCTTTCTTT CSVVPVGVMNTEAFF TRBV29-1 few TRBJ1-1 .
TGTGCCGTCGCAGGGGGCGAATTGTCCTACGAGCAGTACTTC CAVAGGELSYEQYF TRBV10-3 . TRBJ2-7 TRBD1
TGTGCCATCAGTCTCTCTACCGGGACGAACAGATACGAGCAGTACTTC CAISLSTGTNRYEQYF TRBV10-3 many TRBJ2-7 .
TGTGCCAGCAGCCCGGCCCCCCAGGGTAATCAGCCCCAGCATTTT CASSPAPQGNQPQHF TRBV11-3 few TRBJ1-5 .
TGCAGCGTTGTGGGGGTATGGACCGGGGAGCTGTTTTTT CSVVGVWTGELFF TRBV29-1 . TRBJ2-2 .
TGTGCCAGCAGTTACCGCACAGATACGCAGTATTTT CASSYRTDTQYF TRBV12-3/TRBV12-4 many TRBJ2-3 .
TGTGCCAGCAGCTTAGTACCTACAGGGATTAATTCACCCCTCCACTTT CASSLVPTGINSPLHF TRBV7-2 few TRBJ1-6 .
TGTGCCAGCAGAAGACAGGGGGGAGGAAACACCATATATTTT CASRRQGGGNTIYF TRBV12-3/TRBV12-4 many TRBJ1-3 TRBD1
TGTGCCAGCAGCTTAGCTCCGGGGCTCCATCAGCCCCAGCATTTT CASSLAPGLHQPQHF TRBV7-2 many TRBJ1-5 .